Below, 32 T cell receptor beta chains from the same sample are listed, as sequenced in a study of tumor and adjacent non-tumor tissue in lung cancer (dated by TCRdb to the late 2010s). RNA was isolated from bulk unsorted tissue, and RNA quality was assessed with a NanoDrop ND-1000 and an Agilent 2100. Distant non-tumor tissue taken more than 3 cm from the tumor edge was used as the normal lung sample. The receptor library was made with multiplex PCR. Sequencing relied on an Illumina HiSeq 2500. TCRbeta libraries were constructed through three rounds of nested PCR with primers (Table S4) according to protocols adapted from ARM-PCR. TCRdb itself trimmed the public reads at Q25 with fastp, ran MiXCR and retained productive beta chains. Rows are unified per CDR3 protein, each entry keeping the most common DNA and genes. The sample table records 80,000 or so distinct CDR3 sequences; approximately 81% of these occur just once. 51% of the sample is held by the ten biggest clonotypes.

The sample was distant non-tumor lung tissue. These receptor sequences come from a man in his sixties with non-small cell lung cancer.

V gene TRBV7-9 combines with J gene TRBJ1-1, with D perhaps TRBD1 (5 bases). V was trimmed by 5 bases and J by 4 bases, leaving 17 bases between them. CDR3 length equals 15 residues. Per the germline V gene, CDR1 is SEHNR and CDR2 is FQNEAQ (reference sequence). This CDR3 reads CASSPEGSLSTEAFF. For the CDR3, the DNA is TGTGCCAGCAGCCCCGAGGGGAGTTTAAGCACTGAAGCTTTCTTT. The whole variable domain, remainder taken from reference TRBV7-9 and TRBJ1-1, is DTGVSQNPRHKITKRGQNVTFRCDPISEHNRLYWYRQTLGQGPEFLTYFQNEAQLEKSRLLSDRFSAERPKGSFSTLEIQRTEQGDSAMYLCASSPEGSLSTEAFFGQGTRLTVV.

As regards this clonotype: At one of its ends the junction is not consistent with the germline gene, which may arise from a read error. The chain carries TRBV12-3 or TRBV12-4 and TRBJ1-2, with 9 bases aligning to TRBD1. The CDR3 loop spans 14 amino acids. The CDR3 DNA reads TGTGCCAGCAGACTGGACAGGGGAGGCTATGGCTGCACCTTC. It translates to CASRLDRGGYGCTF.

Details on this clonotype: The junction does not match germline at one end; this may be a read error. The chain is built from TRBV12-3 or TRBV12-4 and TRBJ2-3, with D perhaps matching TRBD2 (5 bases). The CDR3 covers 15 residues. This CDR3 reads CVSSLSSVSTDTQYF. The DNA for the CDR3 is TGTGTCAGCAGTCTCAGTAGCGTTAGCACAGATACGCAGTATTTT.

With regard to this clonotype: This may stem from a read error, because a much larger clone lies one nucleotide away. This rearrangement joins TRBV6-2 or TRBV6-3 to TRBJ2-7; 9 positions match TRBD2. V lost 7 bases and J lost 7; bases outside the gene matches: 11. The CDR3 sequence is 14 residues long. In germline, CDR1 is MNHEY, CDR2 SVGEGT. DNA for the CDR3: TGTGCCAGCAAGATAGCGGGAGCCCCTACGGAGCAGTACTTC. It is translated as CASKIAGAPTEQYF.

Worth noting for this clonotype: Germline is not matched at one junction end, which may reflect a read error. CDR3 sequence reads: CASSEDRGDIEVFF. In DNA, the CDR3 is TGTGCCAGCAGCGAAGACAGGGGCGACATTGAAGTTTTCTTT. The gene calls are TRBV6-1 and TRBJ1-1; 8 bases agree with TRBD1. CDR1 and CDR2 from the germline V gene are MNHNS and SASEGT. CDR3 length: 14 amino acids.

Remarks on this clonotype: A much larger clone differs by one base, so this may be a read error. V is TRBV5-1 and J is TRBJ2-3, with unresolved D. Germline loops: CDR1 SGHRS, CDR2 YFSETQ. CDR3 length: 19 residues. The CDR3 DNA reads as TGCGCCAGCAGCTTGCCAAGTGGCGAGGACGCCGTGCCCACAGATACGCAGTGTTTT. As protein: CASSLPSGEDAVPTDTQCF. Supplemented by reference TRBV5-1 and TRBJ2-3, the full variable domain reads KAGVTQTPRYLIKTRGQQVTLSCSPISGHRSVSWYQQTPGQGLQFLFEYFSETQRNKGNFPGRFSGRQFSNSRSEMNVSTLELGDSALYLCASSLPSGEDAVPTDTQCFGPGTRLTVL.

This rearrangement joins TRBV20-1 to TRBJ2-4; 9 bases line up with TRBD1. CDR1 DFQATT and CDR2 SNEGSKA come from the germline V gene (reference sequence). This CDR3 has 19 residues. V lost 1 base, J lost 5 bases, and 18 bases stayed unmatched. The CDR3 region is CSARAVDWALQGAENIQYF. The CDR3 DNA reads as TGCAGTGCTAGAGCCGTCGACTGGGCCCTACAGGGGGCCGAAAACATTCAGTACTTC.

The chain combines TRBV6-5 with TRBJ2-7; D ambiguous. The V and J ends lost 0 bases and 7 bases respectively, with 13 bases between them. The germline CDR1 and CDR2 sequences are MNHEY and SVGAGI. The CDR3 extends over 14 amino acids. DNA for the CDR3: TGTGCCAGCAGTTACTCTCCCTCGACCATTGAGCAGTACTTC. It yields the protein CASSYSPSTIEQYF.

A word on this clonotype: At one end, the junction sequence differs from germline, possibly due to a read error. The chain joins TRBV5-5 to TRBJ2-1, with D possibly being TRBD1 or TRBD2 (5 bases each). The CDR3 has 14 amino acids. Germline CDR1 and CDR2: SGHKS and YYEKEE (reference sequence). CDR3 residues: CASSRGNSYNEQFF. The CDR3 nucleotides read TGTGCCAGCAGCCGGGGCAACTCCTACAATGAGCAGTTTTTC.

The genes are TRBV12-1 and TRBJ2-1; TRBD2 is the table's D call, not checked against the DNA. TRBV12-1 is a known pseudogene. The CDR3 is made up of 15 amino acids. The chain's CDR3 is CVSIFVAGVADEQFF. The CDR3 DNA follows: TGTGTCAGCATCTTTGTGGCGGGAGTTGCTGATGAGCAGTTCTTC.

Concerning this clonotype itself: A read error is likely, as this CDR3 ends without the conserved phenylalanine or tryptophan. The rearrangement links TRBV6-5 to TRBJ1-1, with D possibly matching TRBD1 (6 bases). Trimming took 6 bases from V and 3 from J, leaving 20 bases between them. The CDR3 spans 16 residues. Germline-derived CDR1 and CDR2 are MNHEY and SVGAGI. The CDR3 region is CASSQPRQAGYTEAFL. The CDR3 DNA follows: TGTGCCAGCAGCCAGCCCCGACAGGCAGGATACACTGAAGCTTTCCTT.

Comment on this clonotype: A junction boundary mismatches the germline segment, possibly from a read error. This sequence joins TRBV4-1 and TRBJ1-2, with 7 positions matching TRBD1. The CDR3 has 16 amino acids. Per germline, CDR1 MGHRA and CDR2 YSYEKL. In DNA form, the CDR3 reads TGCGCCCGCGGCCCCGGTGGAACAGGGGACTACTATAGCTACACCTTC. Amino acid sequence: CARGPGGTGDYYSYTF.

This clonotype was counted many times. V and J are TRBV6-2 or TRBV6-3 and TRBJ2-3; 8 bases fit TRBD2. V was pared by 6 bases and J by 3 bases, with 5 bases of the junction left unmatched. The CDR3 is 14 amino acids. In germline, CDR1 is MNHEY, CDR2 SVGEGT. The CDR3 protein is CASSRAGATDTQYF. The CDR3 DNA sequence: TGTGCCAGCAGCAGAGCGGGGGCAACAGATACGCAGTATTTT.

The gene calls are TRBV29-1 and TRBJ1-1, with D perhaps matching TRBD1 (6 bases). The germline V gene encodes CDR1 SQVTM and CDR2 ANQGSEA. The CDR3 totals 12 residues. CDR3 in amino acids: CGAQEGEIEAFF. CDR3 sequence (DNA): TGCGGAGCCCAAGAGGGGGAAATTGAAGCTTTCTTT.

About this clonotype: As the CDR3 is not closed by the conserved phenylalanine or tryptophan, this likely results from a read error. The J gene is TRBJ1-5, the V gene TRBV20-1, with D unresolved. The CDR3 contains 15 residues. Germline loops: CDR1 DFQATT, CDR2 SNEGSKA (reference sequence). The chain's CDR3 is CSARDSTEGNQPQHY. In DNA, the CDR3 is TGCAGTGCCAGAGATAGTACAGAAGGCAATCAGCCCCAGCATTAT.

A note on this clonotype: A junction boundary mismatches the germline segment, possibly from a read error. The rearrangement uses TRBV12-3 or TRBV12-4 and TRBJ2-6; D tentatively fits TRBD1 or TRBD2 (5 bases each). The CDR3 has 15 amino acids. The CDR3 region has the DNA TGTGCCAACATCCAGGGACGATCTGGGGCCAACGTCATGACTTTC. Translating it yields CANIQGRSGANVMTF.

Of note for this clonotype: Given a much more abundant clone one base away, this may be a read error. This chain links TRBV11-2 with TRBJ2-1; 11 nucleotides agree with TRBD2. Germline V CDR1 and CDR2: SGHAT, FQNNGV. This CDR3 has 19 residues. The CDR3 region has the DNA TGTGCCACCAGCTTAGTGCGGGGTAGCGGGAGGGAGGGGGTCAATGAGCAGTTCTTC. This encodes CATSLVRGSGREGVNEQFF. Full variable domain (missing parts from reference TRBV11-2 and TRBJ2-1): EAGVAQSPRYKIIEKRQSVAFWCNPISGHATLYWYQQILGQGPKLLIQFQNNGVVDDSQLPKDRFSAERLKGVDSTLKIQPAKLEDSAVYLCATSLVRGSGREGVNEQFFGPGTRLTVL.

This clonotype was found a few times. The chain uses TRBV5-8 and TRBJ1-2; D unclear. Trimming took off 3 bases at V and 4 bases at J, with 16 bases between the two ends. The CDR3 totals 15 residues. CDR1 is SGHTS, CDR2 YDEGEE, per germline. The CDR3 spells CASSSRQELRYGYTF. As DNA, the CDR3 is TGTGCCAGCAGCTCACGTCAGGAGTTGCGCTATGGCTACACCTTC.

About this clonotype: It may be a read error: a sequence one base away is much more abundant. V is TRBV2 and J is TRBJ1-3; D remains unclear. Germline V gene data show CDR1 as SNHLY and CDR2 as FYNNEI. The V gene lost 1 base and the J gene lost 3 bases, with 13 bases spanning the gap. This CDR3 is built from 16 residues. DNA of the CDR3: TGTGCCAGCAGTGAAGAGGTGCTCCACTATGGAAACACCATATATTTT. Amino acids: CASSEEVLHYGNTIYF.

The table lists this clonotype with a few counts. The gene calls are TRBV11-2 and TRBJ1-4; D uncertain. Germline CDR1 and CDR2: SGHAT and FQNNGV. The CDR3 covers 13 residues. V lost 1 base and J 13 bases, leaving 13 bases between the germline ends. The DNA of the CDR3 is TGTGCCAGCAGCTTAGGAACTAGAGGACGACTGTTTTTT. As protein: CASSLGTRGRLFF.

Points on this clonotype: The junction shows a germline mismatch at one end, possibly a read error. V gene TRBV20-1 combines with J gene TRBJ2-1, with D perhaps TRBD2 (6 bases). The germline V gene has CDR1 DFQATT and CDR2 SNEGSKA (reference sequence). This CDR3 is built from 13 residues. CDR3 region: CSAGGPADNEQFF. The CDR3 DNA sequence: TGCAGTGCTGGAGGGCCAGCGGACAATGAGCAGTTTTTC.

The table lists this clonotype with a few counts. The CDR3 loop reads CASSGGFYEQYF. The DNA of the CDR3 is TGTGCCAGCAGCGGTGGGTTCTACGAGCAGTACTTC. The rearrangement links TRBV7-9 to TRBJ2-7, with D unresolved. Germline-derived CDR1 and CDR2 are SEHNR and FQNEAQ (reference sequence). Trimming left V 5 bases short and J 3 bases short, with 8 bases between. There are 12 residues in the CDR3.

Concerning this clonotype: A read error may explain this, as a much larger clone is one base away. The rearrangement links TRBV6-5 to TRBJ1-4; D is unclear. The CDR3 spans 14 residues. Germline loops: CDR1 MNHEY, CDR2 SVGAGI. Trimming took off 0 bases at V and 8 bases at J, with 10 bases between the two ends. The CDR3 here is CASSYSSMREKLFF. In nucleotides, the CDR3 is TGTGCCAGCAGTTACTCGTCCATGAGGGAAAAACTGTTTTTT.

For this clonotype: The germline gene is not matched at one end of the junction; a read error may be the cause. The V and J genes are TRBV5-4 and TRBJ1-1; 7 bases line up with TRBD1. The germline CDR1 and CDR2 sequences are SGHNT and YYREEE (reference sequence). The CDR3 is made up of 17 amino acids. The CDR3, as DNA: TGTGCGAGGAGCGCCGGTCGACAGGGACAAGGCGACACTGAAGCTATCTTT. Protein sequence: CARSAGRQGQGDTEAIF.

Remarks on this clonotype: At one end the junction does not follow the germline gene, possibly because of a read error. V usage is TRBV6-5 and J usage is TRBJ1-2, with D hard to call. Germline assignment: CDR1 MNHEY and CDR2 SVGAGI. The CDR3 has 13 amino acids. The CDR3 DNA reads TGTGCCAGCAGTAAGGTGTCGGACTATGGCTTCACCTTC. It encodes CASSKVSDYGFTF.

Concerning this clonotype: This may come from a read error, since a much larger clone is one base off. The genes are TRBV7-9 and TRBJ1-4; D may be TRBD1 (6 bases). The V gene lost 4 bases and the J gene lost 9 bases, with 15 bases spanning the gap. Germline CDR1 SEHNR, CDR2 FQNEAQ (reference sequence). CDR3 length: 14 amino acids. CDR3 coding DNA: TGTGCCAGCAGCTCGGGACAAGGAAACAAAAAACTGTTTTTT. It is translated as CASSSGQGNKKLFF.

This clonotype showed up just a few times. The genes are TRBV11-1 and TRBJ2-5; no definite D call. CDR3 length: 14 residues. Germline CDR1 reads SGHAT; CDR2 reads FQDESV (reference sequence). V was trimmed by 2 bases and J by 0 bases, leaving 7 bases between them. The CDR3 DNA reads TGTGCCAGCAGCTTAAGACGGTACCAAGAGACCCAGTACTTC. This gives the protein CASSLRRYQETQYF.

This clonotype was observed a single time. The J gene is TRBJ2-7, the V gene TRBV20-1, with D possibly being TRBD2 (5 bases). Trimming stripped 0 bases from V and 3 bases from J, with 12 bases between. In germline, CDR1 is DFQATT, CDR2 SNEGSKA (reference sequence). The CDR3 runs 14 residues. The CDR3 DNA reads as TGCAGTGCTAGAGACTTGAGAGGGAACTACGAGCAGTACTTC. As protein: CSARDLRGNYEQYF.

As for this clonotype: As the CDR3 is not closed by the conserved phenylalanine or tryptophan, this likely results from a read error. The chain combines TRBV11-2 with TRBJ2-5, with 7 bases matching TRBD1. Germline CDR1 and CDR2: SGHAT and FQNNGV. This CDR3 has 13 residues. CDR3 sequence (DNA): TGTGCCAGCAGCATTACAGGGGAAGAGACGCAGTACCTC. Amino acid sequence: CASSITGEETQYL.

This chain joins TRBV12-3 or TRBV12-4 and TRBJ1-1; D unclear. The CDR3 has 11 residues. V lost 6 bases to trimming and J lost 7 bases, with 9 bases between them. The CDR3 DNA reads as TGTGCCAGCAGGGGTCAGGTTGAAGCTTTCTTT. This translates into CASRGQVEAFF.

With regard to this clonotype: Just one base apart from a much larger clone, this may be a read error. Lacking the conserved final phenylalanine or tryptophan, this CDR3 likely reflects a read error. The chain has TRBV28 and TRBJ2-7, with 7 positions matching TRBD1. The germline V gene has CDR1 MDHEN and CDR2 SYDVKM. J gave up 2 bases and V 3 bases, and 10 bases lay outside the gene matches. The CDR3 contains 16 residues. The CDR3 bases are TGTGCCAGCAGTTTCCCGACAGGGAGAATTACCTACGAGCAGTACATC. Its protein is CASSFPTGRITYEQYI.

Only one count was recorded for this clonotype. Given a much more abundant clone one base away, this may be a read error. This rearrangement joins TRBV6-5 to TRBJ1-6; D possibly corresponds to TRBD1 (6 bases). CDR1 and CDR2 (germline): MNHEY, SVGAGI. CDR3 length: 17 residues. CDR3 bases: TGTGCCGGCAGTCCCCAGGGGATTAGCTCCTATAATTCACCCCTCCACTTT. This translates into CAGSPQGISSYNSPLHF.